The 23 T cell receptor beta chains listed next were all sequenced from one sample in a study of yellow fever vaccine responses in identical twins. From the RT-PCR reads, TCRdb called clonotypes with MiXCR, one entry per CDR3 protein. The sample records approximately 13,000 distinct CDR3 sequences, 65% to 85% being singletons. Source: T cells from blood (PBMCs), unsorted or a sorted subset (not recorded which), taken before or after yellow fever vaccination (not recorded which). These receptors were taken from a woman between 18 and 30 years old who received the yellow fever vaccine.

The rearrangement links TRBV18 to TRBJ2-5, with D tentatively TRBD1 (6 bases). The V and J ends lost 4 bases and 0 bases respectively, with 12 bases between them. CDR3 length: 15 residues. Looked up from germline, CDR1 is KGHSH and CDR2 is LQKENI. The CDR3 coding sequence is TGTGCCAGCTCACTCCGGGACACATACCAAGAGACCCAGTACTTC. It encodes CASSLRDTYQETQYF.

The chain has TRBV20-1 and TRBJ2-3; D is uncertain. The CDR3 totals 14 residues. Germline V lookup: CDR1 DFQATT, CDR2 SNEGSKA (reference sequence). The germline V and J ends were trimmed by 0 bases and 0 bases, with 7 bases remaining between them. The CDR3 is CSARDQGSTDTQYF. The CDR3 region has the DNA TGCAGTGCTAGAGATCAAGGTAGCACAGATACGCAGTATTTT.

CDR3 region: CTAGDNEQFF. The CDR3 DNA is TGCACCGCGGGGGACAATGAGCAGTTCTTC. The chain uses TRBV29-1 and TRBJ2-1; 7 bases fit TRBD2. CDR1 is SQVTM and CDR2 is ANQGSEA in the germline V gene. The CDR3 sequence is 10 residues long.

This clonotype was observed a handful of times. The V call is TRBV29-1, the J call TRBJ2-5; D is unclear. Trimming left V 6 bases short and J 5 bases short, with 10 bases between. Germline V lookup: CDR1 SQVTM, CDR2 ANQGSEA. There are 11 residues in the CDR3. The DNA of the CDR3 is TGCAGCGTGGATCTCGAGGAGACCCAGTACTTC. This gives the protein CSVDLEETQYF.

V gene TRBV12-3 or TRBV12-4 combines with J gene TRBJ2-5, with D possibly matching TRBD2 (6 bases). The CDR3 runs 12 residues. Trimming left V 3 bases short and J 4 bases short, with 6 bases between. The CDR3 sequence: CASSFGRETQYF. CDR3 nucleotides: TGTGCCAGCAGTTTCGGGAGAGAGACCCAGTACTTC.

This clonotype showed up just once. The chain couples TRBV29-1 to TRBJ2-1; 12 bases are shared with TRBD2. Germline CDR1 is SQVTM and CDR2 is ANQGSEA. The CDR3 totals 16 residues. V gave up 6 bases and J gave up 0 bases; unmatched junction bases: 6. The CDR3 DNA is TGCAGCGTCGGTACTAGCGGGAGGATCTCCTACAATGAGCAGTTCTTC. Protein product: CSVGTSGRISYNEQFF.

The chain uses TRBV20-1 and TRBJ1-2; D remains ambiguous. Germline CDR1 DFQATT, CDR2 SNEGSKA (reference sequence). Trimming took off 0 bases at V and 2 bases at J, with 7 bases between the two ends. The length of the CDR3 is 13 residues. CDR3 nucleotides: TGCAGTGCTAGAGATTCCAGAAACTATGGCTACACCTTC. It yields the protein CSARDSRNYGYTF.

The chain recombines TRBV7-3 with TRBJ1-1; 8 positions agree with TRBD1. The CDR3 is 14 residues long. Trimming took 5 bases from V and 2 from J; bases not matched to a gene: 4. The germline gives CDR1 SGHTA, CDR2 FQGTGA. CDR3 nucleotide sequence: TGTGCCAGCAGCAAACAGGGGGGTAACACTGAAGCTTTCTTT. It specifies CASSKQGGNTEAFF.

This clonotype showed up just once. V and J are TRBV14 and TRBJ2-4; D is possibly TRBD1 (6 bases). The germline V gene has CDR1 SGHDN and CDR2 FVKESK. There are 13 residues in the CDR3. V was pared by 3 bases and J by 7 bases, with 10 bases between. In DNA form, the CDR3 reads TGTGCCAGCAGCCACCGGACAGACAACATTCAGTACTTC. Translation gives CASSHRTDNIQYF.

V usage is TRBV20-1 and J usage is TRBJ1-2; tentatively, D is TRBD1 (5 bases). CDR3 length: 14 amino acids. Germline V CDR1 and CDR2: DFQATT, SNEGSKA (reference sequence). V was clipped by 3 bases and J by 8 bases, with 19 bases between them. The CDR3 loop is CSASLIQGRYGYTF. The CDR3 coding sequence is TGCAGTGCTAGTCTGATCCAGGGAAGGTACGGCTACACCTTC.

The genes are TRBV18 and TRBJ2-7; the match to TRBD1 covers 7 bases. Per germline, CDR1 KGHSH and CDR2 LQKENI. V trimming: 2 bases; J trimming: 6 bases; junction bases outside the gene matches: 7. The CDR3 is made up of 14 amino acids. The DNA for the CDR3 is TGTGCCAGCTCACCATCCGTAACAGGGGCCGAGCAGTACTTC. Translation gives CASSPSVTGAEQYF.

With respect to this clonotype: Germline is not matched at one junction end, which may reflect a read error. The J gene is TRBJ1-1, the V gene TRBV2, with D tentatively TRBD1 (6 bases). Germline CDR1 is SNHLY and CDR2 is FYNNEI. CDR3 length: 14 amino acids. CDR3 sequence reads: CASSVGQLNTEAFF. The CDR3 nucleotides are TGTGCCAGCAGTGTAGGACAGCTGAATACTGAAGCTTTCTTT.

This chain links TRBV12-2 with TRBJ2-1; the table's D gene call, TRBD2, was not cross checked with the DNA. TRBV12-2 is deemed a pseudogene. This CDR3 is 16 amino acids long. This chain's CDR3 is CASRLTTSGQYNEQFF. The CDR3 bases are TGTGCAAGTCGCTTAACTACTAGCGGGCAGTACAATGAGCAGTTCTTC.

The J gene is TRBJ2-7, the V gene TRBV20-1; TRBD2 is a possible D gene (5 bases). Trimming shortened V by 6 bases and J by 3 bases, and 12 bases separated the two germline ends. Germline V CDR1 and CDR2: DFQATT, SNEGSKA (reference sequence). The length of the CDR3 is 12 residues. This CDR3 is CSATDGNYEQYF. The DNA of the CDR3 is TGCAGTGCGACGGACGGGAACTACGAGCAGTACTTC.

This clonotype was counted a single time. CDR3 region: CAISARTGVGDTEAFF. CDR3 bases: TGTGCCATCAGTGCCCGGACAGGGGTGGGGGACACTGAAGCTTTCTTT. The V gene is TRBV10-3, the J gene TRBJ1-1; 9 bases line up with TRBD1. CDR1 and CDR2 from the germline V gene are ENHRY and SYGVKD. V dropped 4 bases and J dropped 3; count of bases not matched to a gene: 9. The CDR3 length is 16 residues.

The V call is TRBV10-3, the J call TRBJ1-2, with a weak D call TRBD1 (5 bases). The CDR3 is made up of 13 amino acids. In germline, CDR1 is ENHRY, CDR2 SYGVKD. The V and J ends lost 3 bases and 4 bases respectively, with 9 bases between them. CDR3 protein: CAISDKGSYGYTF. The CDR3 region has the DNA TGTGCCATCAGTGATAAGGGGAGCTATGGCTACACCTTC.

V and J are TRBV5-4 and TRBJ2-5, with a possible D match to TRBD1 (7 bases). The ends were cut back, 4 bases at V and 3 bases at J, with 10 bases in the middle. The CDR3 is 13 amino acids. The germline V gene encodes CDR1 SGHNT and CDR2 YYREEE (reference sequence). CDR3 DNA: TGTGCCAGCAGCGGGGGGACAGAAGAGACCCAGTACTTC. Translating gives CASSGGTEETQYF.

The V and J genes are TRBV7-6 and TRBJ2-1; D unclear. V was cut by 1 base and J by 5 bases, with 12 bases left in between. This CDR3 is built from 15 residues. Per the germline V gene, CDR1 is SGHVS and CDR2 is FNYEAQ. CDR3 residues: CASSLVWAAHNEQFF. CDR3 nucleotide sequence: TGTGCCAGCAGCTTAGTATGGGCAGCCCACAATGAGCAGTTCTTC.

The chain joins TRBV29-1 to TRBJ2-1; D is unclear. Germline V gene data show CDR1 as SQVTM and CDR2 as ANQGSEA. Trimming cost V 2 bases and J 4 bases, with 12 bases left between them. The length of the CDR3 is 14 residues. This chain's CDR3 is CSVEPLQAYNEQFF. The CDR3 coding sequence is TGCAGCGTTGAACCCCTCCAGGCTTACAATGAGCAGTTCTTC.

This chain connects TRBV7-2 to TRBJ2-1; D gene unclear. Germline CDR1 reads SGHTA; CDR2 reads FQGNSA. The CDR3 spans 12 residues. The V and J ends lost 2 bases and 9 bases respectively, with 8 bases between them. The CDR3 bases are TGTGCCAGCAGCTTATCGGTTGGTGAGCAGTTCTTC. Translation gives CASSLSVGEQFF.

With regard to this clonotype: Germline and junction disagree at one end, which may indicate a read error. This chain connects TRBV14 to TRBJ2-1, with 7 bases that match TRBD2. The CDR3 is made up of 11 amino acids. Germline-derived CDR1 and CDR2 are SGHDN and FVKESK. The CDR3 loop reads CASNQAGIKFF. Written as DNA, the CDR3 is TGTGCCAGCAACCAAGCGGGAATAAAGTTCTTC.

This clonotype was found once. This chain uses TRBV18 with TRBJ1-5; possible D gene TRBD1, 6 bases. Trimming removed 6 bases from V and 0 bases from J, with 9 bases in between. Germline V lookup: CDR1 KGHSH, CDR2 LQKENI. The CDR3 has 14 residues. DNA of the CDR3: TGTGCCAGCTCCGAGGGGGGTAGCAATCAGCCCCAGCATTTT. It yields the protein CASSEGGSNQPQHF.

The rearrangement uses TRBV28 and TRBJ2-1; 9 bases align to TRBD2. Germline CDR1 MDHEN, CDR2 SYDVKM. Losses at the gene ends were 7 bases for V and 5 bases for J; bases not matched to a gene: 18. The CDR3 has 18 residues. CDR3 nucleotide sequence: TGTGCCAGCACCTATAGGCTCGGGGCTAGCGGGACCAACAATGAGCAGTTCTTC. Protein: CASTYRLGASGTNNEQFF.